Following are 19 T cell receptor beta chains from one sample sequenced in a study of identical twins. TCRdb redid the calling of the 5' RACE reads with MiXCR, one entry per CDR3 protein. The table has 700,000 or so distinct CDR3 sequences, roughly 8% seen once; the top ten hold around 0.98%. Separately, the same data were catalogued under a study of yellow fever vaccine responses in identical twins.

Source material: PBMCs. The receptors were sampled from a woman aged 18-29 years in good health.

This chain links TRBV5-1 with TRBJ2-7; unclear D gene. The CDR3 length is 13 residues. Germline assignment: CDR1 SGHRS and CDR2 YFSETQ. V shed 4 bases and J shed 5 bases, with 13 bases lying between them. The CDR3: CASSLTNGDEQYF. The CDR3 nucleotides read TGCGCCAGCAGCCTAACTAATGGCGACGAGCAGTACTTC. Complete variable domain (other parts from reference TRBV5-1 and TRBJ2-7): KAGVTQTPRYLIKTRGQQVTLSCSPISGHRSVSWYQQTPGQGLQFLFEYFSETQRNKGNFPGRFSGRQFSNSRSEMNVSTLELGDSALYLCASSLTNGDEQYFGPGTRLTVT.

This chain joins TRBV3-1 and TRBJ2-7, with 15 bases aligning to TRBD2. V lost 4 bases, J lost 4 bases, and 5 bases stayed unmatched. Germline CDR1 is LGHDT and CDR2 is YNNKEL (reference sequence). The length of the CDR3 is 16 residues. This CDR3 reads CASSPAGLAGGYEQYF. The CDR3 coding sequence is TGTGCCAGCAGCCCCGCCGGACTAGCGGGAGGGTACGAGCAGTACTTC.

CDR3 region: CASSSILGSDTQYF. The CDR3 bases are TGTGCCAGCAGTTCGATTCTGGGGTCAGATACGCAGTATTTT. This chain joins TRBV6-4 and TRBJ2-3; no reliable D call. CDR1 is MRHNA and CDR2 is SNTAGT in the germline V gene. The CDR3 spans 14 residues. Trimming removed 5 bases at V and 4 bases at J, with 13 bases between.

This clonotype was seen only a few times. The V gene is TRBV5-1, the J gene TRBJ2-5, with D possibly matching TRBD2 (5 bases). The CDR3 has 13 residues. CDR1 is SGHRS, CDR2 YFSETQ, per germline. The ends were cut back, 1 base at V and 3 bases at J, with 7 bases in the middle. CDR3 DNA sequence: TGCGCCAGCAGCTTGCGGGGAAAAGAGACCCAGTACTTC. It encodes CASSLRGKETQYF.

This clonotype has ten or more counts. CDR3 sequence (DNA): TGTGCCTGGAGTACAGAAAATGAGCAGTTCTTC. This translates into CAWSTENEQFF. The chain combines TRBV30 with TRBJ2-1; no reliable D call. Trimming took off 2 bases at V and 7 bases at J, with 6 bases between the two ends. The germline V gene has CDR1 GTSNPN and CDR2 SVGIG (reference sequence). The CDR3 runs 11 residues. Filled out from reference TRBV30 and TRBJ2-1, the complete variable domain reads SQTIHQWPATLVQPVGSPLSLECTVEGTSNPNLYWYRQAAGRGLQLLFYSVGIGQISSEVPQNLSASRPQDRQFILSSKKLLLSDSGFYLCAWSTENEQFFGPGTRLTVL.

The rearrangement joins TRBV7-8 to TRBJ2-1; maybe TRBD2 (5 bases). V was pared by 4 bases and J by 8 bases, with 12 bases between. Germline lookup yields CDR1 SGHVS and CDR2 FQNEAQ. The CDR3 runs 13 residues. The CDR3 spells CASSSRLSDEQFF. The CDR3 region has the DNA TGTGCCAGCAGCTCCAGACTAAGCGATGAGCAGTTCTTC.

This clonotype was picked up a small number of times. This chain joins TRBV12-3 or TRBV12-4 and TRBJ1-1; 10 positions agree with TRBD1. Losses at the gene ends were 7 bases for V and 5 bases for J; bases not matched to a gene: 7. The CDR3 has 14 amino acids. DNA of the CDR3: TGTGCCAGCATCCGACAGGGGGCATTAACTGAAGCTTTCTTT. It translates to CASIRQGALTEAFF.

The chain recombines TRBV6-5 with TRBJ2-1; D could derive from TRBD1 or TRBD2 (5 bases each). This CDR3 contains 13 residues. Germline V lookup: CDR1 MNHEY, CDR2 SVGAGI. V dropped 2 bases and J dropped 12 bases, with 14 bases sitting between them. CDR3 nucleotide sequence: TGTGCCAGCAGTTACGGGGCCGGGGAGAGGCAGTTCTTC. Translated: CASSYGAGERQFF.

This chain connects TRBV4-1 to TRBJ2-5; the D call may be TRBD1 or TRBD2 (6 bases each). With 0 bases removed from V and 7 bases from J, the gap between germline ends came to 18 bases. The CDR3 has 16 residues. Germline assignment: CDR1 MGHRA and CDR2 YSYEKL. The CDR3 spells CASSQDDGLGGRTQYF. DNA of the CDR3: TGCGCCAGCAGCCAAGACGACGGGTTGGGGGGCAGGACCCAGTACTTC.

This chain joins TRBV25-1 and TRBJ1-1; 8 bases fit TRBD1. The germline CDR1 and CDR2 sequences are MGHDK and SYGVNS. The V gene end was trimmed by 5 bases and the J gene end by 6 bases; junction bases not matched to a gene: 8. The CDR3 has 14 residues. DNA of the CDR3: TGTGCCAGCAGTAAACAGGGGGGTCTGTCTGAAGCTTTCTTT. Its translation: CASSKQGGLSEAFF.

This sequence joins TRBV6-6 and TRBJ2-7; no clear D gene. The V gene lost 1 base and the J gene lost 7 bases, with 8 bases spanning the gap. This CDR3 region has 12 residues. Per the germline V gene, CDR1 is MNHNY and CDR2 is SVGAGI (reference sequence). The CDR3: CASSYLIGEQYF. The DNA of the CDR3 is TGTGCCAGCAGTTACTTAATCGGGGAGCAGTACTTC.

J is TRBJ2-5 and V is TRBV6-5; D might be TRBD1 or TRBD2, each matching 6 bases. CDR3 size: 14 residues. Per germline, CDR1 MNHEY and CDR2 SVGAGI. V gave up 0 bases and J gave up 4 bases, with 9 bases separating them. The CDR3 region has the DNA TGTGCCAGCAGTTACTCCCCGGGGGCAGAGACCCAGTACTTC. Protein product: CASSYSPGAETQYF.

The chain uses TRBV5-1 and TRBJ2-7; 7 nucleotides line up with TRBD1. This CDR3 is built from 15 residues. CDR1 and CDR2 from the germline V gene are SGHRS and YFSETQ. V was clipped by 4 bases and J by 0 bases; unmatched bases: 7. CDR3 sequence: CASSHTGTASYEQYF. In DNA, the CDR3 is TGCGCCAGCAGCCACACCGGGACAGCCTCCTACGAGCAGTACTTC.

The chain couples TRBV3-1 to TRBJ1-2; D is possibly TRBD1 (6 bases). CDR1 LGHDT and CDR2 YNNKEL come from the germline V gene (reference sequence). The CDR3 extends over 15 amino acids. Trimming left V 0 bases short and J 6 bases short, with 14 bases between. The CDR3 coding sequence is TGTGCCAGCAGCCAAGATCTTCGGGGGGCTCATGGCTACACCTTC. Translation: CASSQDLRGAHGYTF.

This clonotype has more than one count but fewer than ten. This chain uses TRBV4-3 with TRBJ2-7; the D is unclear. CDR1 and CDR2 from the germline V gene are LGHNA and YSLEER. The length of the CDR3 is 15 residues. Trimming cost V 2 bases and J 4 bases, with 15 bases left between them. The CDR3 nucleotides are TGCGCCAGCAGCCAAAGCCTGGGAAATGGTTACGAGCAGTACTTC. Its protein product is CASSQSLGNGYEQYF.

CDR3 in amino acids: CASSTKIPGPLEQYF. The CDR3 nucleotides read TGTGCCAGCAGCACAAAGATCCCGGGACCTCTCGAGCAGTACTTC. V gene TRBV7-9 combines with J gene TRBJ2-7; D could derive from TRBD1 or TRBD2 (5 bases each). V lost 5 bases and J lost 6, with 20 bases in between. The CDR3 is made up of 15 amino acids. The V gene's germline CDR1 is SEHNR and CDR2 FQNEAQ (reference sequence).

The chain couples TRBV7-8 to TRBJ2-7, with D unresolved. V dropped 5 bases and J dropped 3 bases, with 11 bases sitting between them. This CDR3 contains 13 residues. Germline V gives CDR1 SGHVS, CDR2 FQNEAQ. This chain's CDR3 is CASSAGAVYEQYF. CDR3 sequence (DNA): TGTGCCAGCAGCGCTGGCGCCGTCTACGAGCAGTACTTC.

This clonotype was seen ten or more times. The chain has TRBV19 and TRBJ2-1, with D perhaps TRBD1 or TRBD2 (6 bases each). Looked up from germline, CDR1 is LNHDA and CDR2 is SQIVND (reference sequence). The CDR3 totals 13 residues. Trimming took off 6 bases at V and 4 bases at J, with 10 bases between the two ends. Here the CDR3 DNA reads TGTGCCAGTAGGACTAGGGGGTACAATGAGCAGTTCTTC. Encoded protein: CASRTRGYNEQFF.

The V call is TRBV20-1, the J call TRBJ2-2, with 15 nucleotides matching TRBD2. Trimming removed 1 base from V and 5 bases from J; junction bases left unmatched: 5. The length of the CDR3 is 17 residues. From germline, CDR1 is DFQATT and CDR2 SNEGSKA (reference sequence). The CDR3 DNA is TGCAGTGCTAGAGGGACTAGCGGGAGGGGGGAGACCGGGGAGCTGTTTTTT. Residues: CSARGTSGRGETGELFF.